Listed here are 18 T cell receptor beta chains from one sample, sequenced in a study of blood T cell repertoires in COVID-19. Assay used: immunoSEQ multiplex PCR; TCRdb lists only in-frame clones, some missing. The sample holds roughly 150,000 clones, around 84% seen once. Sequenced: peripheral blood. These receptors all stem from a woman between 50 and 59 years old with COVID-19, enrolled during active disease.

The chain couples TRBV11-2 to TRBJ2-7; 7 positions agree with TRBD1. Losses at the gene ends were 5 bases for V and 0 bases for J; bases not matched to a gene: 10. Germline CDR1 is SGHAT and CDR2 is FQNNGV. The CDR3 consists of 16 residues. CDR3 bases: TGTGCCAGCAGCCCTCAGCTCGGGACAGCCTCCTACGAGCAGTACTTC. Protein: CASSPQLGTASYEQYF.

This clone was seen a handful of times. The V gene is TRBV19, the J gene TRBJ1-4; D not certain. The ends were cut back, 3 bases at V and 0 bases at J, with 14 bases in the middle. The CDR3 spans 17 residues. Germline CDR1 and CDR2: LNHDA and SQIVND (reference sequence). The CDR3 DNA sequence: TGTGCCAGTAGTATGGTGCGGGAGGATGCAACTAATGAAAAACTGTTTTTT. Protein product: CASSMVREDATNEKLFF.

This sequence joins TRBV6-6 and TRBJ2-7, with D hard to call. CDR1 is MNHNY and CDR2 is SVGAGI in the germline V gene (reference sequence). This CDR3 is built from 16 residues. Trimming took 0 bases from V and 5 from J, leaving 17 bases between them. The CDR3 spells CASSYSTRNNQNEQYF. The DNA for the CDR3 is TGTGCCAGCAGTTACTCGACCAGGAATAATCAAAACGAGCAGTACTTC.

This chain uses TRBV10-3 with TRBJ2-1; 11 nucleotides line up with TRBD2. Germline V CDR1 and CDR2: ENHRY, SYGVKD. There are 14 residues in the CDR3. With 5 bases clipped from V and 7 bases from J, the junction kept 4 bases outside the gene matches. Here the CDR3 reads CAISLLAGVNEQFF. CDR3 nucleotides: TGTGCCATCAGTTTACTAGCGGGGGTAAATGAGCAGTTCTTC.

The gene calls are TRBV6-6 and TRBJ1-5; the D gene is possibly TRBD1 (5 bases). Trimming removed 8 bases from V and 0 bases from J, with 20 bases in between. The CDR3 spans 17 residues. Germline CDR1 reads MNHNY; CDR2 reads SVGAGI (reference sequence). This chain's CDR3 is CASRPNAVGLSNQPQHF. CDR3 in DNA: TGTGCCAGCCGTCCTAACGCGGTGGGACTTAGCAATCAGCCCCAGCATTTT.

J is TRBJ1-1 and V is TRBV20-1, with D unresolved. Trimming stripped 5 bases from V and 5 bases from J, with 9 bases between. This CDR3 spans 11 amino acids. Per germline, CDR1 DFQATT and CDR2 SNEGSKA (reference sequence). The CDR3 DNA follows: TGCAGTGCTGAGGATTGGACTGAAGCTTTCTTT. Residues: CSAEDWTEAFF.

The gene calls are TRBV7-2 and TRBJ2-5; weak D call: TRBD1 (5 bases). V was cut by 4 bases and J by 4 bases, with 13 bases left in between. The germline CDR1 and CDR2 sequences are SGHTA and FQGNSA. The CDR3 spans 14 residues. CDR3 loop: CASSYARAGETQYF. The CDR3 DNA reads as TGTGCCAGCAGCTACGCCAGGGCTGGAGAGACCCAGTACTTC.

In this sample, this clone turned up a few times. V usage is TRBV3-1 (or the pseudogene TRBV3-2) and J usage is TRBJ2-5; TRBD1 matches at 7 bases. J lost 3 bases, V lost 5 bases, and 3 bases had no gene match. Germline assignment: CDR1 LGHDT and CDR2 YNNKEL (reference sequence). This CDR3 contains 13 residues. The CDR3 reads CASSRGPEETQYF. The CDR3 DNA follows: TGTGCCAGCAGCAGGGGGCCCGAAGAGACCCAGTACTTC.

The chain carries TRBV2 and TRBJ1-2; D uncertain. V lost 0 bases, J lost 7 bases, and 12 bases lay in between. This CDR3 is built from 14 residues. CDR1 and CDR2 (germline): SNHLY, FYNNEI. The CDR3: CASSEAGSLGGYTF. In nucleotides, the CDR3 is TGTGCCAGCAGTGAAGCGGGGAGTCTCGGTGGCTACACCTTC.

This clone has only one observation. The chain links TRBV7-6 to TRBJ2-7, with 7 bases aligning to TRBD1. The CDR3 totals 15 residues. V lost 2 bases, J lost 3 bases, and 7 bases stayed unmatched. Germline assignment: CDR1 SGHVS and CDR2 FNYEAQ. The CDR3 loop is CASSLNRGLGYEQYF. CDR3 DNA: TGTGCCAGCAGCTTAAATAGGGGGCTTGGCTACGAGCAGTACTTC.

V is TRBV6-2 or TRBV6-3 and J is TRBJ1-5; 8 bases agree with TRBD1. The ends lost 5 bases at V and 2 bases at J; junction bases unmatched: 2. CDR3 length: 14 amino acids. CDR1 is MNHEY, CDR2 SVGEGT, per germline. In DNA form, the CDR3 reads TGTGCCAGCAGTGGACAGGGTGGCAATCAGCCCCAGCATTTT. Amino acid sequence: CASSGQGGNQPQHF.

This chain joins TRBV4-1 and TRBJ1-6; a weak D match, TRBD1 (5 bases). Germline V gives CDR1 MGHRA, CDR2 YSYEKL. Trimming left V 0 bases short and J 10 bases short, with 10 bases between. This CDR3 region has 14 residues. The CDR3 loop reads CASSQEGGGSPLHF. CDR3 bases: TGCGCCAGCAGCCAAGAGGGGGGTGGCTCACCCCTCCACTTT.

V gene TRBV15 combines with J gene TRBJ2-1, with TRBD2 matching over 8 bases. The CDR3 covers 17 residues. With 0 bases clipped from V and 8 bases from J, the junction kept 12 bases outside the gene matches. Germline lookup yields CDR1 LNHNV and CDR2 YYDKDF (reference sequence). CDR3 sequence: CATSRDLGYGGGYEQFF. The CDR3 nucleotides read TGTGCCACCAGCAGAGATCTCGGGTACGGCGGGGGGTATGAGCAGTTCTTC. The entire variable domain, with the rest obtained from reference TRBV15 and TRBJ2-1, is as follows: DAMVIQNPRYQVTQFGKPVTLSCSQTLNHNVMYWYQQKSSQAPKLLFHYYDKDFNNEADTPDNFQSRRPNTSFCFLDIRSPGLGDTAMYLCATSRDLGYGGGYEQFFGPGTRLTVL.

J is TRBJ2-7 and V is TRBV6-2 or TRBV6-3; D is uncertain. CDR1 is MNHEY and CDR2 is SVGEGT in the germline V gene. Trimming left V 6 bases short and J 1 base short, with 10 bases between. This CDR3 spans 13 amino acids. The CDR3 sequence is CASSPNESYEQYF. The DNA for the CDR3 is TGTGCCAGCAGCCCAAACGAGTCCTACGAGCAGTACTTC.

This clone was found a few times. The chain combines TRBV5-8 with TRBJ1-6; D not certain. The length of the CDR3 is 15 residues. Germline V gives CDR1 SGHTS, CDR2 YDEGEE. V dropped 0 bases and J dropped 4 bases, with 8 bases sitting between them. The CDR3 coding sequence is TGTGCCAGCAGCTTGGGAGAAGTTTATAATTCACCCCTCCACTTT. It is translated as CASSLGEVYNSPLHF.

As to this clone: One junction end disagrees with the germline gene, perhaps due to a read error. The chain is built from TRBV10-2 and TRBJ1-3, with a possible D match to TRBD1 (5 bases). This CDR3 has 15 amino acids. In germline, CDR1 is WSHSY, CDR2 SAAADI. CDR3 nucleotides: TGCGCCAGCAGTGAAGTCGGACAAAGTTTAAACCCCATATATTTT. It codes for CASSEVGQSLNPIYF.

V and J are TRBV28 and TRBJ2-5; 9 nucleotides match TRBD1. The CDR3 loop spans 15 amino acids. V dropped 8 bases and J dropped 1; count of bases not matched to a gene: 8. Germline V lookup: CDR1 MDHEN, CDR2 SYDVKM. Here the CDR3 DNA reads TGTGCCAGCCGCACAGGGGGCAGGTCCCAAGAGACCCAGTACTTC. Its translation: CASRTGGRSQETQYF.

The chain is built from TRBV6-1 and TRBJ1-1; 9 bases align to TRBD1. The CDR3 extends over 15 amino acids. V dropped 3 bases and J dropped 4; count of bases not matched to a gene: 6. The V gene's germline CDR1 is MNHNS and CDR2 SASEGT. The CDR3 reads CASSELQGALTEAFF. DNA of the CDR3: TGTGCCAGCAGTGAGCTACAGGGGGCACTCACTGAAGCTTTCTTT.